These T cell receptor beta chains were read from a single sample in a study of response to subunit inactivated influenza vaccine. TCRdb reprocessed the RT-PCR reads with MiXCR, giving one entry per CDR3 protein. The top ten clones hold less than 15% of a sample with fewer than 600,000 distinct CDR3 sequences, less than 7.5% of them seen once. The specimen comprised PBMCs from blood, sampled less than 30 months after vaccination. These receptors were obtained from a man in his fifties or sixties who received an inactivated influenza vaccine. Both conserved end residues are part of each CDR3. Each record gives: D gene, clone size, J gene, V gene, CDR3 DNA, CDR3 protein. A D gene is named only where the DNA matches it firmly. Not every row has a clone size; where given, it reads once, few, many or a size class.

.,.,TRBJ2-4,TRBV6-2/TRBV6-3,TGTGCCAGCAGTTACCTCGGGGGGACACAGCCAGCCAAAAACATTCAGTACTTC,CASSYLGGTQPAKNIQYF
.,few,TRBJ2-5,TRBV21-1,TGTGCCAGCAGCAAAGAACCGACTAGCAATCAGACCCAGTACTTC,CASSKEPTSNQTQYF
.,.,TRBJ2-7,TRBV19,TGTGCCAGTAGTCCCCGGAGCTTCTACGAGCAGTACTTC,CASSPRSFYEQYF
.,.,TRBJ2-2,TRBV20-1,TGCAGTGCTTTTTTCCGGGAGAACACCGGGGAGCTGTTTTTT,CSAFFRENTGELFF
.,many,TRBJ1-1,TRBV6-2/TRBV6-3,TGTGCCAGCACACCGACAGGATTGAACACTGAAGCTTTCTTT,CASTPTGLNTEAFF
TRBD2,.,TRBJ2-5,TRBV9,TGTGCCAGCAGCGTAGGACTAGCGGGAAACCAAGAGACCCAGTACTTC,CASSVGLAGNQETQYF
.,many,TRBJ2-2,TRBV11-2,TGTGCCAGCAGCTTTATGGGGGTAGACACCGGGGAGCTGTTTTTT,CASSFMGVDTGELFF
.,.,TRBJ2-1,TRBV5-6,TGTGCCAGCAGCTTGCCCCCAGGGCCGAATGAGCAGTTCTTC,CASSLPPGPNEQFF
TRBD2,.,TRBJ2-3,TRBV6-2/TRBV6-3,TGTGCCAGCACTCGAAGGCGGGGGGGCTCAGATACGCAGTATTTT,CASTRRRGGSDTQYF
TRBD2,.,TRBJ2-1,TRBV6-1,TGTGCCAGCACTCGACTAGCGGGTAACCACAATGAGCAGTTCTTC,CASTRLAGNHNEQFF
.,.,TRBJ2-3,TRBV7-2,TGTGCCAGCAGCTTGTTTAGGGCCAGGGATACGCAGTATTTT,CASSLFRARDTQYF
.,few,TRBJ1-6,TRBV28,TGTGCCAGCAACCGAGGGAAGGGACCGATTAATTCACCCCTCCACTTT,CASNRGKGPINSPLHF
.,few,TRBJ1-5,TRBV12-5,TGTGCTAGTGGTTTGGTTGACAGGCCCAATCAGCCCCAGCATTTT,CASGLVDRPNQPQHF
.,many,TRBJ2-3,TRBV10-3,TGTGCCATCAGTGAACTAGCAGATACGCAGTATTTT,CAISELADTQYF
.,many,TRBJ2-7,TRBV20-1,TGCAGTGCTAGAGATGATGGGGCGCTGTGGTACGAGCAGTACTTC,CSARDDGALWYEQYF
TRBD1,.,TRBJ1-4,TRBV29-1,TGCAGCGCGGGACAGGGTTATGAAAAACTGTTTTTT,CSAGQGYEKLFF
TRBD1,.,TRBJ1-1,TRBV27,TGTGCCAGCAGGTCGGGACAGAAGGTTAGAAACACTGAAGCTTTCTTT,CASRSGQKVRNTEAFF
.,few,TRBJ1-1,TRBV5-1,TGCGCCAGCAGCTTGGGGGGACGGGACTATGAAGCTTTCTTT,CASSLGGRDYEAFF
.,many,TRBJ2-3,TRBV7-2,TGTGCCAGCAGCTTGGACTTCACAGATACGCAGTATTTT,CASSLDFTDTQYF
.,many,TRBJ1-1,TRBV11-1,TGTGCCAGCAGCTTAGAGTGGAGGGACACGAACACTGAAGCTTTCTTT,CASSLEWRDTNTEAFF
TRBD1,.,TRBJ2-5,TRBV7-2,TGTGCCAGCAGCCTTCCACAGGGGCCACCGGGAGAGACCCAGTACTTC,CASSLPQGPPGETQYF
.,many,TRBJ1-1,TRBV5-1,TGCGCCAGCAGCTTGTATCAGGGGAACACTGAAGCTTTCTTT,CASSLYQGNTEAFF
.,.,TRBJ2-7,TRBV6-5,TGTGCCAGCAGTTGGATGGCCGGGGTCGACGAGCAGTACTTC,CASSWMAGVDEQYF
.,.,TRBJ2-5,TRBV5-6,TGTGCCAGCAGCTTGAGACTGAGAGAGACCCAGTACTTC,CASSLRLRETQYF
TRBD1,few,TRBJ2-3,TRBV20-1,TGCAGTGCAGGACAGGGGACGAGGGATACGCAGTATTTT,CSAGQGTRDTQYF
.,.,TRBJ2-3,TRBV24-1,TGTGCCACCAGTGATTTGAGGGACACAAACACAGATACGCAGTATTTT,CATSDLRDTNTDTQYF
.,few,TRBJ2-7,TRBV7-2,TGTGCCAGCAGCTTAGTACAGGGCCACGAGCAGTACTTC,CASSLVQGHEQYF
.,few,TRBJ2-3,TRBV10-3,TGTGCCATCAGTGGCGTGGACTCGGGGACGCAGTATTTT,CAISGVDSGTQYF
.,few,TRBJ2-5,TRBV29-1,TGCAGCGTTGGTTCTGAAGGAGGGTGGGGGGAGACCCAGTACTTC,CSVGSEGGWGETQYF
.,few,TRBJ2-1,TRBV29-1,TGCAGCGTTTCCCCTGGCAGCACCTACAATGAGCAGTTCTTC,CSVSPGSTYNEQFF
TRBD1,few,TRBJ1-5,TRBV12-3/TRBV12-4,TGTGCCAGCAGCAGGACAGGGCTCCCTCAGCCCCAGCATTTT,CASSRTGLPQPQHF
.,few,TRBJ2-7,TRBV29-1,TGCAGCGTTGAAGATCCTAAAGGGTACGAGCAGTACTTC,CSVEDPKGYEQYF